This T cell receptor beta chain is from a study of T-cell memory formation after mild COVID-19. V lost 4 bases, J lost 3 bases, and 11 bases lay in between. Germline CDR1 reads SGHRS; CDR2 reads YFSETQ. This CDR3 is built from 14 residues. TCRdb analysed the 5' RACE reads with MiXCR anew, one entry per CDR3 protein. The table lists around 150,000 distinct CDR3 sequences, around 10% of them singletons. The chain has TRBV5-1 and TRBJ2-1; weak D call: TRBD1 (5 bases). The TCR was taken from a man aged 18 to 30 who had mild COVID-19 (a few samples of this study predate the infection). Cell type and time point are not known. Sequencing was carried out using PBMCs or a T cell subset sorted from them (not recorded which). In nucleotides, the CDR3 is TGCGCCAGCAGCCCGGCCCAGGGCTACAATGAGCAGTTCTTC. This sequence encodes CASSPAQGYNEQFF.